The following is a T cell receptor (beta chain) sequence with its context. As yet, its antigen is unknown. Germline V gene lookup returns CDR1 MDHEN and CDR2 SYDVKM. The CDR3 loop spans 14 amino acids. V lost 6 bases and J lost 5, with 17 bases in between. The data were produced by immunoSEQ multiplex PCR, yet TCRdb's version contains in-frame clones alone and is incomplete. The repertoire holds 81,000 or so clones, 93% seen once, with over 11% in the top ten. This sample was included in a study of OX40 agonist ivuxolimab in advanced cancers. Study-wide background: Administration of intravenous ivuxolimab to patients occurred every 2 weeks at 0.01 to 10 mg/kg. Study-wide results and caveats: The CD4+ and CD8+ T cells in the blood had expanded clonally by week 6 at 0.1 to 3.0 mg/kg. Near-lowest levels of clonal expansion characterized partial responders at 0.1-3.0 mg/kg. Normalized T-cell clonal expansion was also low in some nonresponders.

The chain carries TRBV28 and TRBJ2-7, with D tentatively TRBD1 or TRBD2 (6 bases each). The source was CD4+ or CD8+ T cells sorted from blood, collected in a trial of the OX40 agonist ivuxolimab. The clonotype comes from an adult with an advanced solid tumor such as melanoma, head and neck, liver or kidney cancer. CDR3 coding DNA: TGTGCCAGCAGCCCTCCCTCGGGGGCCAACGAGCAGTACTTC. It codes for CASSPPSGANEQYF.